This TCR beta chain was retrieved from a study of PD-L1 blockade in urothelial cancer. Germline CDR1 reads SGHTA; CDR2 reads FQGNSA. V shed 5 bases and J 0 bases; nucleotides not matched to a gene: 6. The CDR3 covers 16 residues. Data came from immunoSEQ multiplex PCR; TCRdb stores just in-frame clones and leaves some out. The top ten clones hold about 5.3% of a sample with 55,000 or so clones, around 82% of them seen once. This chain connects TRBV7-2 to TRBJ2-2; 7 bases are a match to TRBD2. Sequenced here: PBMCs, sampled around atezolizumab (anti-PD-L1) treatment. The sequence was obtained from a man in his forties or fifties with urothelial cancer. In DNA, the CDR3 is TGTGCCAGCAGCCCCGGCGCGGGGGCGAACACCGGGGAGCTGTTTTTT. Translation gives CASSPGAGANTGELFF.